This TCR beta chain was sequenced in a study of shared clonotypes between healthy human individuals. Study-wide background: Three plates were used per donor for CD4 naive, three for CD4 memory, two for CD8 naive and one for CD8 memory. General study findings and limits: Genetic and exposure-history diversity was limited by the small donor number.

About this clone: Antigen unknown.

As defined, naive CD8 cells were CD45RO-negative and positively selected for CCR7, with terminally differentiated effector memory CD45RA+ cells excluded. The donors, healthy adults who were HIV-negative, had experienced no recent acute infections or vaccinations. Between the trimmed V and J ends, which lost 0 bases and 7 bases, there was a span of 12 bases. This CDR3 has 15 residues. Germline lookup yields CDR1 MNHEY and CDR2 SVGAGI. Method: immunoSEQ multiplex PCR; TCRdb's copy keeps in-frame clones and lacks some. The data show roughly 590,000 clones, 95% to 96% seen once. The specimen sequenced was naive CD8+ T cells sorted from blood. This clonotype originated in a woman in her 30s in good health. The rearrangement joins TRBV6-5 to TRBJ2-2; D might be TRBD1 (5 bases). The CDR3 reads CASSYSTTGFGELFF. The CDR3 nucleotides read TGTGCCAGCAGTTACTCGACCACAGGCTTCGGGGAGCTGTTTTTT.